The 13 T cell receptor beta chains reported below all come from one sample, sequenced in a study of cytomegalovirus exposure and HLA in healthy donors. It was with 60 Vbeta and 13 Jbeta primers that the PCR ran. The assay was immunoSEQ multiplex PCR, and TCRdb's table has in-frame clones only and misses some. The sample holds around 140,000 clones, 65% to 85% seen once. The sequenced material came from PBMCs. The origin of the receptors is a woman between 18 and 29 years old in good health and CMV-seronegative.

The CDR3 DNA is TGTGCCAGCAGCTTTAGCGGCAATGAGCAGTTCTTC. Translating gives CASSFSGNEQFF. The V call is TRBV5-6, the J call TRBJ2-1; possibly TRBD2 for D (6 bases). Germline values: CDR1 SGHDT, CDR2 YYEEEE. V dropped 2 bases and J dropped 6 bases, with 6 bases sitting between them. The CDR3 contains 12 residues.

This sequence joins TRBV15 and TRBJ1-2; 10 positions agree with TRBD1. Germline-derived CDR1 and CDR2 are LNHNV and YYDKDF (reference sequence). The V and J ends lost 1 base and 4 bases, in that order; junction bases with no gene match: 0. The CDR3 runs 14 residues. The CDR3 nucleotides are TGTGCCACCAGCAGAGGACAGGGGGCCTATGGCTACACCTTC. Encoded protein: CATSRGQGAYGYTF.

This clone was found once. The V gene is TRBV5-1, the J gene TRBJ2-7; 9 nucleotides match TRBD2. CDR1 SGHRS and CDR2 YFSETQ come from the germline V gene. The ends lost 3 bases at V and 6 bases at J; junction bases unmatched: 10. CDR3 length: 15 amino acids. The CDR3 loop reads CASSSGSSGITEQYF. The DNA of the CDR3 is TGCGCCAGCAGCTCGGGATCTAGCGGGATCACCGAGCAGTACTTC.

This clone was seen a single time. The V and J genes are TRBV11-1 and TRBJ2-7, with D perhaps matching TRBD1 (5 bases). This CDR3 has 14 residues. The V end was cut by 2 bases, the J end by 7 bases, with 15 bases between. Germline V gene data show CDR1 as SGHAT and CDR2 as FQDESV (reference sequence). The CDR3 spells CASSLNTQATEQYF. DNA for the CDR3: TGTGCCAGCAGCTTAAATACACAGGCTACGGAGCAGTACTTC.

This clone was seen more than once but under ten times. The rearrangement links TRBV6-1 to TRBJ1-1, with D maybe TRBD1 (6 bases). CDR1 MNHNS and CDR2 SASEGT come from the germline V gene. V lost 8 bases and J lost 0, with 10 bases in between. This CDR3 comprises 13 residues. CDR3 sequence (DNA): TGTGCCAGCGCAGGGGCTTTGAACACTGAAGCTTTCTTT. Residues: CASAGALNTEAFF.

V usage is TRBV19 and J usage is TRBJ1-1, with D unresolved. Germline-derived CDR1 and CDR2 are LNHDA and SQIVND (reference sequence). CDR3 length: 13 residues. Trimming pared 5 bases from V and 1 base from J, leaving 8 bases between. As DNA, the CDR3 is TGTGCCAGTAGTGGTCGGGGGAACACTGAAGCTTTCTTT. Its protein is CASSGRGNTEAFF.

The CDR3 here is CASSPRGRASGSRTKNIQYF. The CDR3 nucleotides read TGTGCCAGTAGTCCCAGGGGGAGGGCTAGCGGGAGTCGGACCAAAAACATTCAGTACTTC. The rearrangement joins TRBV19 to TRBJ2-4, with 10 bases aligning to TRBD2. Germline V gives CDR1 LNHDA, CDR2 SQIVND (reference sequence). V dropped 5 bases and J dropped 2; count of bases not matched to a gene: 18. This CDR3 is 20 amino acids long.

The chain couples TRBV6-5 to TRBJ2-1, with TRBD2 matching 11 bases. Trimming took 4 bases from V and 9 from J; bases not matched to a gene: 5. Germline V CDR1 and CDR2: MNHEY, SVGAGI. This CDR3 region has 14 residues. The CDR3 nucleotides are TGTGCCAGCAGTTCGACTAGCGGGGACCGTGAGCAGTTCTTC. This codes for CASSSTSGDREQFF.

The V and J genes are TRBV5-1 and TRBJ2-1, with D uncertain. Trimming left V 3 bases short and J 8 bases short, with 9 bases between. This CDR3 comprises 12 residues. Germline V gene data show CDR1 as SGHRS and CDR2 as YFSETQ. The CDR3 DNA follows: TGCGCCAGCAGCTCGGTGCTCCATGAGCAGTTCTTC. Amino acid sequence: CASSSVLHEQFF.

This CDR3 reads CASSLKARSHLQETQYF. The CDR3 bases are TGTGCCAGCAGCTTAAAGGCGCGGAGCCATCTCCAAGAGACCCAGTACTTC. The chain employs TRBV7-9 and TRBJ2-5; D is unresolved. Germline V gene data show CDR1 as SEHNR and CDR2 as FQNEAQ (reference sequence). The CDR3 runs 17 residues. Trimming stripped 2 bases from V and 1 base from J, with 17 bases between.

CDR3: CAITGQGTGELFF. Here the CDR3 DNA reads TGTGCCATCACGGGACAGGGGACCGGGGAGCTGTTTTTT. The rearrangement links TRBV10-3 to TRBJ2-2; TRBD1 aligns across 10 bases. The length of the CDR3 is 13 residues. Germline CDR1 is ENHRY and CDR2 is SYGVKD. Losses at the gene ends were 7 bases for V and 5 bases for J; bases not matched to a gene: 1.

The chain recombines TRBV18 with TRBJ1-2; no firm D call. Trimming took off 8 bases at V and 2 bases at J, with 18 bases between the two ends. Per the germline V gene, CDR1 is KGHSH and CDR2 is LQKENI. The CDR3 is 15 amino acids. CDR3 in DNA: TGTGCCAGCCCAGAACCTTTAGAGGAAAACTATGGCTACACCTTC. Translating gives CASPEPLEENYGYTF.

This clone was detected only a few times. The chain employs TRBV15 and TRBJ2-7, with 8 nucleotides matching TRBD1. This CDR3 comprises 15 residues. The germline V gene encodes CDR1 LNHNV and CDR2 YYDKDF (reference sequence). V was clipped by 1 base and J by 9 bases; unmatched bases: 11. The CDR3 sequence: CATSRAGQELNGQYF. For the CDR3, the DNA is TGTGCCACCAGCAGAGCGGGACAGGAATTGAACGGGCAGTACTTC.